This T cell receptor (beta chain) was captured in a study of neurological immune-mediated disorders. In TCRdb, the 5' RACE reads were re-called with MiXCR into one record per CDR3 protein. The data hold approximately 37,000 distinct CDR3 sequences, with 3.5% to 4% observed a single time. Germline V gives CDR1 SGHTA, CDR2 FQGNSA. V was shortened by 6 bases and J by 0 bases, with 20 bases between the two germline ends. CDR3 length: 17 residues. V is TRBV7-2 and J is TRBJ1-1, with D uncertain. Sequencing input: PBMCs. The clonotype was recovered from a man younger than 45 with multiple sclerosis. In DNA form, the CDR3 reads TGTGCCAGCAGACTAGAGGATTTTCGGAGATTGAACACTGAAGCTTTCTTT. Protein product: CASRLEDFRRLNTEAFF.